The 7 T cell receptor beta chains reported below all come from one sample, sequenced in a study of blood T cell repertoires in COVID-19. The method was immunoSEQ multiplex PCR; TCRdb's version includes in-frame clones alone and lacks a portion of them. The sample carries some 180,000 clones, about 84% recorded once. The specimen sequenced was peripheral blood. Receptors originate from a human donor in a cohort sampled during active COVID-19.

The chain carries TRBV6-5 and TRBJ2-1, with TRBD1 matching 9 bases. Losses at the gene ends were 0 bases for V and 4 bases for J; bases not matched to a gene: 4. Germline values: CDR1 MNHEY, CDR2 SVGAGI. The CDR3 has 16 amino acids. CDR3 coding DNA: TGTGCCAGCAGTTACTCACTTGGGACAGGGTACAATGAGCAGTTCTTC. It specifies CASSYSLGTGYNEQFF.

This clone was counted a single time. The V gene is TRBV2, the J gene TRBJ1-2; D might be TRBD1 (5 bases). There are 15 residues in the CDR3. Germline CDR1 reads SNHLY; CDR2 reads FYNNEI. Trimming removed 2 bases from V and 1 base from J, with 11 bases in between. The CDR3 bases are TGTGCCAGCAGTGAAAGGGGAGGATTTAACTATGGCTACACCTTC. Translated, it gives CASSERGGFNYGYTF.

This chain links TRBV6-1 with TRBJ1-5; D gene ambiguous. The CDR3 has 14 residues. Trimming left V 3 bases short and J 5 bases short, with 11 bases between. Looked up from germline, CDR1 is MNHNS and CDR2 is SASEGT. This chain's CDR3 is CASSDYFGDQPQHF. As DNA, the CDR3 is TGTGCCAGCAGTGATTATTTTGGAGATCAGCCCCAGCATTTT.

V and J are TRBV5-4 and TRBJ1-1; D may be TRBD1 (5 bases). Per the germline V gene, CDR1 is SGHNT and CDR2 is YYREEE (reference sequence). The CDR3 sequence is 14 residues long. V was pared by 5 bases and J by 0 bases, with 11 bases between. The CDR3 loop is CASSRQSLNTEAFF. As DNA, the CDR3 is TGTGCCAGCAGTAGACAGTCTCTGAACACTGAAGCTTTCTTT.

The chain is built from TRBV30 and TRBJ2-7; TRBD1 is a possible D gene (7 bases). Germline-derived CDR1 and CDR2 are GTSNPN and SVGIG (reference sequence). The V and J ends lost 3 bases and 7 bases respectively, with 22 bases between them. This CDR3 comprises 15 residues. CDR3 sequence: CAWSLSPRPGGEQYF. The CDR3 DNA reads TGTGCCTGGAGCCTCTCTCCTCGCCCAGGGGGGGAGCAGTACTTC.

This clone was detected once. CDR3 amino acids: CASSLEGRVSSSGANVLTF. For the CDR3, the DNA is TGCGCCAGCAGCTTGGAGGGCAGGGTTTCGAGCTCTGGGGCCAACGTCCTGACTTTC. The rearrangement uses TRBV5-1 and TRBJ2-6, with D tentatively TRBD1 (5 bases). This CDR3 has 19 amino acids. Germline V gives CDR1 SGHRS, CDR2 YFSETQ. The ends were cut back, 0 bases at V and 0 bases at J, with 16 bases in the middle.

This sequence joins TRBV19 and TRBJ2-1, with D uncertain. Trimming removed 5 bases at V and 5 bases at J, with 13 bases between. The germline CDR1 and CDR2 sequences are LNHDA and SQIVND (reference sequence). CDR3 length equals 14 residues. As DNA, the CDR3 is TGTGCCAGTAGTCCCCGACAACCAAACAATGAGCAGTTCTTC. Encoded protein: CASSPRQPNNEQFF.